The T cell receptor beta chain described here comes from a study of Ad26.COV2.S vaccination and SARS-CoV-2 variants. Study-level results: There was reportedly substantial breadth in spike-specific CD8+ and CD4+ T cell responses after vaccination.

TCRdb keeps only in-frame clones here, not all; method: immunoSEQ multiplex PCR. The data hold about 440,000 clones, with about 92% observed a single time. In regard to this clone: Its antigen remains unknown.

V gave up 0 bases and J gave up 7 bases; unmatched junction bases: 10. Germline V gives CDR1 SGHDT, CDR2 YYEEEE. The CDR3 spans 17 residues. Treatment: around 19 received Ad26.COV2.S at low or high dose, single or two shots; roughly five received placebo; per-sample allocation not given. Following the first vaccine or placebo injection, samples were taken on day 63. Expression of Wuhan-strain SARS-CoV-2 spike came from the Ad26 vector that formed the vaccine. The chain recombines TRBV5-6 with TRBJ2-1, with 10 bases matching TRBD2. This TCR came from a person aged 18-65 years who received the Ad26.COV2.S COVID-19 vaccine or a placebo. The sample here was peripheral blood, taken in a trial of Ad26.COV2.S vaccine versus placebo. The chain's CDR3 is CASSLVVGLAGVNEQFF. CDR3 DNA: TGTGCCAGCAGCTTGGTGGTTGGGCTAGCGGGAGTTAATGAGCAGTTCTTC.